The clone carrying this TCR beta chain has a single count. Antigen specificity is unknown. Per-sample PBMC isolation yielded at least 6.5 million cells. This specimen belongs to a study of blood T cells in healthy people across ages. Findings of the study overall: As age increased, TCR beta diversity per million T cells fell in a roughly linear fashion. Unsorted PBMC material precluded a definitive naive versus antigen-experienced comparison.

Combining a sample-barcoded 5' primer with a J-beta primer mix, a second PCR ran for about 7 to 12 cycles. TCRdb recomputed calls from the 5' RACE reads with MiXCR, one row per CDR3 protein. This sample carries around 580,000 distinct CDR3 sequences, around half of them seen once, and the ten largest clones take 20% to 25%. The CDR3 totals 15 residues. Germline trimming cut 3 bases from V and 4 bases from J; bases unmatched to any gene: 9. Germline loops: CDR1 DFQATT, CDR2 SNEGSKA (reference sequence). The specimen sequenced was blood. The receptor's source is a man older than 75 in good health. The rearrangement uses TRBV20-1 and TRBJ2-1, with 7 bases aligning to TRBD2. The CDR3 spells CSASGERAGYNEQFF. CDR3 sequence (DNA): TGCAGTGCTAGCGGGGAGCGAGCGGGATACAATGAGCAGTTCTTC.